This T cell receptor beta chain was sequenced during a study of cytomegalovirus exposure and HLA in healthy donors. Study observations and caveats: High specificity and sensitivity for cytomegalovirus status were reported for the classifier. Associated with cytomegalovirus, according to the listing, were fewer than 200 TCR beta chains. Confirmation in vitro established that a few CMV-associated chains were specific for CMV antigens.

Here immunoSEQ multiplex PCR was the method, and the copy in TCRdb shows in-frame clones only, minus some. Of around 120,000 clones in the sample, around 85% are singletons; the top ten hold 4.4%. Remarks on this clone: The antigen remains unidentified.

Per the germline V gene, CDR1 is SGHTA and CDR2 is FQGNSA. V shed 5 bases, J shed 14 bases, and the junction held 16 bases outside the gene matches. The CDR3 is 15 residues long. The TCR was taken from a man between 18 and 35 years old in good health and CMV-seropositive. The specimen sequenced was PBMCs. This chain joins TRBV7-2 and TRBJ2-3; 10 nucleotides agree with TRBD2. Here the CDR3 reads CASSPRGAGGHLWYF. Here the CDR3 DNA reads TGTGCCAGCAGCCCGAGGGGAGCGGGGGGGCATTTGTGGTATTTT.